A single sample is the source of the 30 T cell receptor beta chains below, sequenced in a study of patients and donors after allogeneic stem cell transplantation. TCRdb analysed the RT-PCR reads with MiXCR anew, one entry per CDR3 protein. The table records 150,000 to 200,000 distinct CDR3 sequences, approximately 24% of them present only once. The sample consisted of blood, either unsorted or a sorted T cell fraction (not recorded which). The receptors were gathered from a human donor who was either an allogeneic HSCT recipient or a stem cell or donor lymphocyte infusion donor (not recorded which). It is not recorded whose cells these are; they may come from a transplant donor.

This sequence joins TRBV12-3 or TRBV12-4 and TRBJ2-1; TRBD1 aligns across 12 bases. The CDR3 length is 14 residues. The V and J ends lost 3 bases and 9 bases, in that order; junction bases with no gene match: 3. The CDR3 bases are TGTGCCAGCAGTTTGGGACAGGGGGCGATTGAGCAGTTCTTC. Its translation is CASSLGQGAIEQFF.

The sample holds a few counts of this clonotype. The chain uses TRBV12-3 or TRBV12-4 and TRBJ1-4; the match to TRBD1 covers 10 bases. The CDR3 spans 14 residues. With V trimmed by 6 bases and J by 7 bases, 5 bases remained unmatched. CDR3 residues: CASRRQGAVEKLFF. The CDR3 bases are TGTGCCAGCAGAAGACAGGGGGCTGTTGAAAAACTGTTTTTT.

There are a few counts of this clonotype. The chain links TRBV29-1 to TRBJ2-7; TRBD1 aligns across 7 bases. The J segment lost 2 bases and the V segment lost 1 base, leaving 8 bases of the junction unmatched. The germline CDR1 and CDR2 sequences are SQVTM and ANQGSEA. The CDR3 consists of 15 residues. CDR3: CSVEVRDRGPYEQYF. DNA for the CDR3: TGCAGCGTTGAAGTAAGGGACAGAGGACCCTACGAGCAGTACTTC.

This clonotype has just a few counts. The rearrangement links TRBV11-2 to TRBJ2-1; D is possibly TRBD2 (6 bases). CDR1 is SGHAT, CDR2 FQNNGV, per germline. The V gene lost 4 bases and the J gene lost 8 bases, with 24 bases spanning the gap. The CDR3 has 17 amino acids. The CDR3 protein is CASSSPWGRRDKDEQFF. Here the CDR3 DNA reads TGTGCCAGCAGCTCGCCGTGGGGCAGGAGGGATAAGGATGAGCAGTTCTTC.

This clonotype was counted a few times. The chain uses TRBV2 and TRBJ2-7; D ambiguous. In germline, CDR1 is SNHLY, CDR2 FYNNEI. V lost 4 bases to trimming and J lost 2 bases, with 9 bases between them. This CDR3 contains 13 residues. The CDR3 protein is CASSVYSAYEQYF. CDR3 nucleotide sequence: TGTGCCAGCAGTGTTTACTCGGCCTACGAGCAGTACTTC.

A single count supports this clonotype. The chain joins TRBV7-9 to TRBJ2-7; 10 bases line up with TRBD2. The CDR3 extends over 16 amino acids. Germline lookup yields CDR1 SEHNR and CDR2 FQNEAQ (reference sequence). V shed 1 base, J shed 4 bases, and the junction held 7 bases outside the gene matches. The CDR3: CASSLVPTSGHYEQYF. The CDR3 DNA is TGTGCCAGCAGCTTAGTCCCGACTAGCGGGCATTACGAGCAGTACTTC.

The chain has TRBV5-6 and TRBJ1-5, with unresolved D. Germline lookup yields CDR1 SGHDT and CDR2 YYEEEE. The V end was cut by 2 bases, the J end by 0 bases, with 9 bases between. The CDR3 runs 15 residues. The CDR3 reads CASSLAEYSNQPQHF. The CDR3 nucleotides read TGTGCCAGCAGCTTAGCAGAGTATAGCAATCAGCCCCAGCATTTT.

J is TRBJ1-5 and V is TRBV12-3 or TRBV12-4, with D unresolved. This CDR3 has 15 residues. V was pared by 5 bases and J by 0 bases, with 11 bases between. The CDR3 DNA is TGTGCCAGCAGTCCTCGATCTTATAGCAATCAGCCCCAGCATTTT. This gives the protein CASSPRSYSNQPQHF.

This clonotype was recorded a few times. CDR3 nucleotides: TGTGCCAGCAGCCAAGATTCTTGGCGGGACGAGCAGTACTTC. Translated: CASSQDSWRDEQYF. The rearrangement joins TRBV3-1 to TRBJ2-7, with a tentative D call TRBD2 (5 bases). Germline CDR1 is LGHDT and CDR2 is YNNKEL (reference sequence). The CDR3 runs to 14 residues. Trimming removed 0 bases from V and 5 bases from J, with 11 bases in between.

In this sample, this clonotype turned up a few times. The V and J genes are TRBV18 and TRBJ1-4; 7 bases align to TRBD1. The ends lost 2 bases at V and 8 bases at J; junction bases unmatched: 5. The CDR3 covers 14 residues. Germline V gene sequence: CDR1 KGHSH, CDR2 LQKENI. The CDR3 DNA reads TGTGCCAGCTCACCAGGCGCAGGGGGGGAAAAACTGTTTTTT. It codes for CASSPGAGGEKLFF.

As to this clonotype: A much larger clone lies a single base off, so this may be a read error. The conserved final phenylalanine or tryptophan is absent from the CDR3, which likely points to a read error. V is TRBV7-2 and J is TRBJ1-5, with D unresolved. The CDR3 sequence is 15 residues long. Between the trimmed V and J ends, which lost 3 bases and 2 bases, there was a span of 11 bases. The germline V gene encodes CDR1 SGHTA and CDR2 FQGNSA. The CDR3: CASSFLSGRNQPQHY. Here the CDR3 DNA reads TGTGCCAGCAGCTTCTTGTCCGGGCGCAATCAGCCCCAGCATTAT.

This clonotype has more than one count but fewer than ten. The rearrangement joins TRBV27 to TRBJ2-5; possible D gene TRBD2, 5 bases. V lost 1 base, J lost 5 bases, and 8 bases lay in between. The CDR3 covers 13 residues. From germline, CDR1 is MNHEY and CDR2 SMNVEV (reference sequence). The CDR3: CASSLLGAETQYF. The CDR3 DNA follows: TGTGCCAGCAGTTTATTGGGAGCTGAGACCCAGTACTTC.

A note on this clonotype: A read error is possible here, since a much larger clone lies one base away. V usage is TRBV11-3 and J usage is TRBJ1-1; 7 bases match TRBD1. CDR1 and CDR2 (germline): SGHNT, YENEEA. The CDR3 loop spans 13 amino acids. CDR3 protein: CASSPWGDSQALF. DNA for the CDR3: TGTGCCAGCAGCCCTTGGGGGGACAGTCAAGCTTTGTTT.

The chain combines TRBV7-9 with TRBJ2-1; unclear D gene. CDR3 size: 11 residues. Germline lookup yields CDR1 SEHNR and CDR2 FQNEAQ (reference sequence). V lost 5 bases and J lost 7, with 6 bases in between. The CDR3 here is CASSKGNEQFF. Written as DNA, the CDR3 is TGTGCCAGCAGCAAAGGTAATGAGCAGTTCTTC.

The chain is built from TRBV10-3 and TRBJ1-1, with D possibly being TRBD1 (5 bases). This CDR3 contains 15 residues. The V gene lost 10 bases and the J gene lost 4 bases, with 22 bases spanning the gap. Germline CDR1 and CDR2: ENHRY and SYGVKD. The CDR3 protein is CATRVAGRIVTEAFF. In DNA, the CDR3 is TGTGCCACCAGGGTGGCAGGGAGGATCGTCACTGAAGCTTTCTTT.

This clonotype was seen only a few times. The J gene is TRBJ2-7, the V gene TRBV5-1; 10 bases agree with TRBD1. The length of the CDR3 is 16 residues. The V and J ends lost 0 bases and 5 bases, in that order; junction bases with no gene match: 8. Per germline, CDR1 SGHRS and CDR2 YFSETQ. The CDR3, as DNA: TGCGCCAGCAGCTTGGGAGGGACAGGGGTTCTGAACGAGCAGTACTTC. Its protein is CASSLGGTGVLNEQYF.

The gene calls are TRBV4-3 and TRBJ1-2; D unresolved. The CDR3 has 12 amino acids. Germline V CDR1 and CDR2: LGHNA, YSLEER. Trimming took off 1 base at V and 4 bases at J, with 4 bases between the two ends. The CDR3 sequence is CASSQGLYGYTF. The CDR3 region has the DNA TGCGCCAGCAGCCAAGGTCTCTATGGCTACACCTTC.

The V call is TRBV7-2, the J call TRBJ1-3, with D tentatively TRBD1 (6 bases). This CDR3 is 15 amino acids long. Trimming left V 0 bases short and J 3 bases short, with 9 bases between. Per the germline V gene, CDR1 is SGHTA and CDR2 is FQGNSA. CDR3 in amino acids: CASSLAGGRGNTIYF. In DNA, the CDR3 is TGTGCCAGCAGCTTAGCGGGGGGCCGTGGAAACACCATATATTTT.

The chain employs TRBV4-1 and TRBJ1-5; D not resolved. The CDR3 consists of 15 residues. CDR1 MGHRA and CDR2 YSYEKL come from the germline V gene. The ends were cut back, 1 base at V and 0 bases at J, with 7 bases in the middle. This CDR3 reads CASSQGRGSNQPQHF. Written as DNA, the CDR3 is TGCGCCAGCAGCCAAGGTCGAGGTAGCAATCAGCCCCAGCATTTT.

The chain combines TRBV29-1 with TRBJ1-3; D may be TRBD1 (6 bases). Trimming took 6 bases from V and 0 from J, leaving 15 bases between them. CDR1 is SQVTM and CDR2 is ANQGSEA in the germline V gene. CDR3 size: 15 residues. The CDR3 DNA reads as TGCAGCGTCACCCCACAGGGAAGCTCTGGAAACACCATATATTTT. Its translation: CSVTPQGSSGNTIYF.

The sample holds a few counts of this clonotype. The gene calls are TRBV18 and TRBJ1-1, with D unresolved. V was trimmed by 2 bases and J by 0 bases, leaving 10 bases between them. The germline gives CDR1 KGHSH, CDR2 LQKENI. The CDR3 has 15 amino acids. The CDR3 protein is CASSPMEALNTEAFF. The CDR3 coding sequence is TGTGCCAGCTCACCAATGGAGGCTTTGAACACTGAAGCTTTCTTT.

The rearrangement joins TRBV5-1 to TRBJ1-3; 7 bases map to TRBD1. The V gene end was trimmed by 2 bases and the J gene end by 0 bases; junction bases not matched to a gene: 14. This CDR3 region has 19 residues. The germline gives CDR1 SGHRS, CDR2 YFSETQ. CDR3 region: CASSFSDREPVSSGNTIYF. CDR3 DNA: TGCGCCAGCAGCTTCTCCGACAGGGAACCAGTTAGCTCTGGAAACACCATATATTTT.

The chain is built from TRBV20-1 and TRBJ2-2, with D unclear. Germline CDR1 DFQATT, CDR2 SNEGSKA (reference sequence). The V end was cut by 0 bases, the J end by 3 bases, with 5 bases between. The CDR3 loop spans 13 amino acids. The CDR3 DNA reads as TGCAGTGCTAGAGAGTTCGACACCGGGGAGCTGTTTTTT. It yields the protein CSAREFDTGELFF.

This clonotype has more than one count but fewer than ten. V gene TRBV10-3 combines with J gene TRBJ1-5; TRBD1 agrees at 7 bases. The CDR3 totals 13 residues. Germline V CDR1 and CDR2: ENHRY, SYGVKD. V was clipped by 10 bases and J by 3 bases; unmatched bases: 6. This CDR3 reads CATRGQINQPQHF. The CDR3, as DNA: TGTGCCACCAGGGGACAGATCAATCAGCCCCAGCATTTT.

The rearrangement links TRBV12-3 or TRBV12-4 to TRBJ1-6; D is possibly TRBD1 (6 bases). This CDR3 region has 16 residues. The V end was cut by 6 bases, the J end by 5 bases, with 17 bases between. The CDR3 loop reads CASSEDSRINNSPLHF. Here the CDR3 DNA reads TGTGCCAGCAGCGAGGACAGCCGAATTAATAATTCACCCCTCCACTTT.

This sequence joins TRBV20-1 and TRBJ2-5; 9 nucleotides match TRBD2. This CDR3 is built from 13 residues. Germline CDR1 DFQATT, CDR2 SNEGSKA (reference sequence). Unmatched junction bases numbered 7, after V lost 6 bases and J lost 5 bases. CDR3 protein: CSAKGLARETQYF. As DNA, the CDR3 is TGCAGTGCAAAGGGACTAGCTCGCGAGACCCAGTACTTC.

V usage is TRBV12-3 or TRBV12-4 and J usage is TRBJ2-5, with D possibly matching TRBD1 (6 bases). V was pared by 2 bases and J by 3 bases, with 10 bases between. CDR3 size: 14 residues. CDR3 in amino acids: CASSLRGGKETQYF. In DNA form, the CDR3 reads TGTGCCAGCAGTTTACGTGGGGGCAAAGAGACCCAGTACTTC.

The J gene is TRBJ2-3, the V gene TRBV7-2; D is uncertain. Per the germline V gene, CDR1 is SGHTA and CDR2 is FQGNSA. Trimming took off 7 bases at V and 5 bases at J, with 13 bases between the two ends. The length of the CDR3 is 13 residues. For the CDR3, the DNA is TGTGCCAGCACCCGCGGAGTCGTAGATACGCAGTATTTT. Translated: CASTRGVVDTQYF.

The chain uses TRBV27 and TRBJ2-3; no clear D gene. The CDR3 consists of 14 residues. Germline CDR1 is MNHEY and CDR2 is SMNVEV (reference sequence). Trimming took 0 bases from V and 2 from J, leaving 6 bases between them. CDR3 amino acids: CASSLSQTTDTQYF. CDR3 coding DNA: TGTGCCAGCAGTTTATCGCAGACCACAGATACGCAGTATTTT.

The chain couples TRBV29-1 to TRBJ1-1; D remains unclear. Germline V lookup: CDR1 SQVTM, CDR2 ANQGSEA. The CDR3 has 13 residues. The V end was cut by 7 bases, the J end by 4 bases, with 16 bases between. CDR3 DNA: TGCAGCGCCCGTGGGTACGCAGCCACTGAAGCTTTCTTT. Protein product: CSARGYAATEAFF.